The 10 T cell receptor beta chains given below trace back to one sample, sequenced in a study of EBV T-cell therapy then PD-1 blockade in nasopharyngeal carcinoma. Time point given: 266 days after commencement of treatment, after nivolumab therapy. This sample's treatment: AdE1-LMPpoly-expanded autologous EBV-specific T-cell therapy followed by anti-PD-1 nivolumab. Antigens for these TCRs are unknown. Only in-frame clones appear in the TCRdb table, and some are missing; sequencing was by immunoSEQ multiplex PCR. The sample lists around 19,000 clones; approximately 79% were seen once. The sample here was CD8+ T cells from blood, taken at roughly day 270 from a patient whose treatment included autologous EBV-specific T cells and nivolumab. The receptors originated from a man aged 35 to 55 with nasopharyngeal carcinoma.

The V gene is TRBV4-3, the J gene TRBJ1-5; 10 nucleotides agree with TRBD1. J was trimmed by 6 bases and V by 1 base; bases with no gene match: 9. CDR1 is LGHNA, CDR2 YSLEER, per germline. The CDR3 spans 17 residues. Written as DNA, the CDR3 is TGCGCCAGCAGCCAAGGGGAGGGACAGGGGTTAGGTCAGCCCCAGCATTTT. Protein sequence: CASSQGEGQGLGQPQHF.

The V gene is TRBV4-3, the J gene TRBJ1-1; D may be TRBD1 (6 bases). CDR3 length: 15 amino acids. The V gene's germline CDR1 is LGHNA and CDR2 YSLEER. With 5 bases removed from V and 1 base from J, the gap between germline ends came to 14 bases. CDR3 sequence: CASSARGAGNTEAFF. CDR3 coding DNA: TGCGCCAGCAGCGCCAGGGGCGCGGGGAACACTGAAGCTTTCTTT.

This clone was counted a single time. In DNA, the CDR3 is TGTGCTAGTGGTTTGGAAGGGGGCACTGAAGCTTTCTTT. Translating gives CASGLEGGTEAFF. The V gene is TRBV12-5, the J gene TRBJ1-1; possibly TRBD1 for D (6 bases). The CDR3 extends over 13 amino acids. Trimming took off 1 base at V and 4 bases at J, with 7 bases between the two ends. The germline CDR1 and CDR2 sequences are LGHNT and FRNRAP. Full variable domain (remainder filled in from reference TRBV12-5 and TRBJ1-1): DARVTQTPRHKVTEMGQEVTMRCQPILGHNTVFWYRQTMMQGLELLAYFRNRAPLDDSGMPKDRFSAEMPDATLATLKIQPSEPRDSAVYFCASGLEGGTEAFFGQGTRLTVV.

J is TRBJ2-1 and V is TRBV12-3 or TRBV12-4; no reliable D call. The length of the CDR3 is 12 residues. Between the trimmed V and J ends, which lost 5 bases and 5 bases, there was a span of 7 bases. The CDR3 spells CASSLAHNEQFF. DNA of the CDR3: TGTGCCAGCAGTCTCGCTCACAATGAGCAGTTCTTC.

V gene TRBV4-1 combines with J gene TRBJ1-1; D gene ambiguous. The CDR3 length is 15 residues. The V and J ends lost 6 bases and 1 base respectively, with 15 bases between them. The germline V gene encodes CDR1 MGHRA and CDR2 YSYEKL. CDR3 sequence (DNA): TGCGCCAGCAGTCAGAGAGCCTTTGGGAACACTGAAGCTTTCTTT. Translation: CASSQRAFGNTEAFF.

This clone was recorded only once. The CDR3 spells CASSPDRLNEQFF. CDR3 DNA sequence: TGTGCCAGCAGTCCAGACAGGCTCAATGAGCAGTTCTTC. The genes are TRBV6-6 and TRBJ2-1; a possible D gene is TRBD1 (6 bases). Trimming took 5 bases from V and 6 from J, leaving 11 bases between them. CDR1 is MNHNY and CDR2 is SVGAGI in the germline V gene (reference sequence). The CDR3 contains 13 residues.

The CDR3 DNA reads TGTGCCAGCAGTCCACCAATCACAGATACGCAGTATTTT. It yields the protein CASSPPITDTQYF. The J gene is TRBJ2-3, the V gene TRBV3-1 (or the pseudogene TRBV3-2), with unresolved D. In germline, CDR1 is LGHDT, CDR2 YNNKEL (reference sequence). This CDR3 has 13 residues. Trimming left V 6 bases short and J 2 bases short, with 9 bases between.

This chain uses TRBV10-1 with TRBJ1-4; no clear D. The germline V gene has CDR1 WNHNN and CDR2 SYGVQD (reference sequence). With 3 bases removed from V and 6 bases from J, the gap between germline ends came to 14 bases. This CDR3 is built from 15 residues. CDR3 amino acids: CASSDRPGSYEKLFF. The CDR3 DNA is TGCGCCAGCAGTGATAGACCGGGGTCATATGAAAAACTGTTTTTT.

This chain connects TRBV9 to TRBJ2-1, with D uncertain. CDR1 SGDLS and CDR2 YYNGEE come from the germline V gene. Trimming left V 3 bases short and J 8 bases short, with 15 bases between. The CDR3 extends over 14 amino acids. In DNA form, the CDR3 reads TGTGCCAGCAGCGCCCCCTCGCTTTGGGATGAGCAGTTCTTC. Amino acid sequence: CASSAPSLWDEQFF.

This sequence joins TRBV4-3 and TRBJ1-5, with a weak D call TRBD1 (5 bases). Germline CDR1 reads LGHNA; CDR2 reads YSLEER. This CDR3 has 14 residues. The V and J ends lost 1 base and 6 bases respectively, with 10 bases between them. CDR3 in DNA: TGCGCCAGCAGCCAAGCAAGGGGACCTCAGCCCCAGCATTTT. Encoded protein: CASSQARGPQPQHF.